This TCR beta chain was observed in a study of T cells in Graves' hyperthyroidism and ophthalmopathy. Study-wide results and limits: A model of 13 V-J features distinguished ophthalmopathy from stable hyperthyroidism.

The CDR3 totals 14 residues. Germline V gene lookup returns CDR1 GTSNPN and CDR2 SVGIG (reference sequence). The V and J ends lost 1 base and 6 bases respectively, with 15 bases between them. RNA transcripts were the template for amplifying TCR beta CDR3 regions. First-round RT-PCR with HTBI primers amplified the TCR CDR3 region. Using its own MiXCR run on the multiplex PCR reads, TCRdb lists one record per CDR3 protein. The data contain about 300,000 distinct CDR3 sequences, 15% to 20% of them singletons. A few counts support this clonotype. Its antigen is still unknown. Sequencing used blood. The chain joins TRBV30 to TRBJ1-2, with D possibly matching TRBD1 (6 bases). This sequence originates from a man aged 50 to 59 with Graves' ophthalmopathy. CDR3 in DNA: TGTGCCTGGAGTGCCTGGTTGGGGGCTAATGGCTACACCTTC. Its translation is CAWSAWLGANGYTF.